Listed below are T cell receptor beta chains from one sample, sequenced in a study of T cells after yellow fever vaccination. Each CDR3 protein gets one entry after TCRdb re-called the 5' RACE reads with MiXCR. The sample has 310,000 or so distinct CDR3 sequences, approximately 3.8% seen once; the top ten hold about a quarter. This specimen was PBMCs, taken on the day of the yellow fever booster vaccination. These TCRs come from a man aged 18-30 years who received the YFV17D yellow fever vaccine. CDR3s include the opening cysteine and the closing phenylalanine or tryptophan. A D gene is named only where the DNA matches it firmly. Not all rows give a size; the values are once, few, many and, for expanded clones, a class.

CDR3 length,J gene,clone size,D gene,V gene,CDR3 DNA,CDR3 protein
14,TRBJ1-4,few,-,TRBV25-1,TGTGCCAGCAGTACTAGGGGGAGTGATGAAAAACTGTTTTTT,CASSTRGSDEKLFF
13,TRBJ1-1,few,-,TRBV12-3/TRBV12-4,TGTGCCAGCAGCTCCAGCAGTCTCACTGAAGCTTTCTTT,CASSSSSLTEAFF
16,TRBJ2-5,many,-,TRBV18,TGTGCCAGCTCACCACCGGGGCCTCGGGGCGAAGAGACCCAGTACTTC,CASSPPGPRGEETQYF
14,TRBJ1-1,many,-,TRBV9,TGTGCCAGCAGCGGAGACAGGTCGAACACTGAAGCTTTCTTT,CASSGDRSNTEAFF
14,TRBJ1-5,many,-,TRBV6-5,TGTGCCAGCAGTCCTCCTGGGGACAATCAGCCCCAGCATTTT,CASSPPGDNQPQHF
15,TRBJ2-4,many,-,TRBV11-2,TGTGCCAGCAGCTTAGTGGCGGCCGGATTAAACATTCAGTACTTC,CASSLVAAGLNIQYF
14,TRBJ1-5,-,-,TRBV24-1,TGTGCCACCAGGGAGACAGATAGCAATCAGCCCCAGCATTTT,CATRETDSNQPQHF
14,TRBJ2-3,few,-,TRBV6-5,TGTGCCAGCAGTTACTCGGGCGGCACAGATACGCAGTATTTT,CASSYSGGTDTQYF
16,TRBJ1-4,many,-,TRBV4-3,TGCGCCAGCAGCCGCCGACCCGGGGGAACTAATGAAAAACTGTTTTTT,CASSRRPGGTNEKLFF
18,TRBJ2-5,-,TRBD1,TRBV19,TGTGCCAGTTCTACTTACAGGGGGCGCGTCACGAGACAAGAGACCCAGTACTTC,CASSTYRGRVTRQETQYF
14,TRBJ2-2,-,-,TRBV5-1,TGCGCCAGCATTGAGGGTCGCGCCACCGGGGAGCTGTTTTTT,CASIEGRATGELFF
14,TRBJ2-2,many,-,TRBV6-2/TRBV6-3,TGTGCCAGCACCTGGGGCATAAACACCGGGGAGCTGTTTTTT,CASTWGINTGELFF
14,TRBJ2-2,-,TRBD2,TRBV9,TGTGCCAGCAACTTGGGAGGGGCCGGCGGGGAGCTGTTTTTT,CASNLGGAGGELFF
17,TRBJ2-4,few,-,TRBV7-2,TGTGCCAGCAGCTTAGGGCGGGGCAATCTAGCCAAAAACATTCAGTACTTC,CASSLGRGNLAKNIQYF
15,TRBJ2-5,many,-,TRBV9,TGTGCCAGCAGCGTAGACGGGTACACGGTTGGGGGCCAGTACTTC,CASSVDGYTVGGQYF
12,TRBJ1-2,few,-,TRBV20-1,TGCAGTGCCCCCCCCGGGCTAATAGGCTACACCTTC,CSAPPGLIGYTF
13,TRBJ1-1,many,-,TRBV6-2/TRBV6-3,TGTGCCAGCAGTTTTCAGGATGGCACTGAAGCTTTCTTT,CASSFQDGTEAFF
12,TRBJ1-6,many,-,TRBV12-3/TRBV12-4,TGTGCCAGCAGTTTTATCCATTCACCCCTCCACTTT,CASSFIHSPLHF
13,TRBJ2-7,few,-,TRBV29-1,TGCAGCGTTGAGGGCATTTCCTCCTACGAGCAGTACTTC,CSVEGISSYEQYF
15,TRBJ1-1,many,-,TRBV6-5,TGTGCCAGCAGCCAGATGGTGGGGGCGGGCACTGAAGCTTTCTTT,CASSQMVGAGTEAFF
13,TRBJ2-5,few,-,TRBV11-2,TGTGCCAGCAGCTTTGGGCTGAAAGAGACCCAGTACTTC,CASSFGLKETQYF
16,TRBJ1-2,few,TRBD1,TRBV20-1,TGCAGTGCTAGAGATCGAGGACAGGGGAAGGTCTATGGCTACACCTTC,CSARDRGQGKVYGYTF
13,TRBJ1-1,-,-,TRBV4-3,TGCGCCAGCAGCCAAGGGCCGGAGGAAGATGGTTTCTTT,CASSQGPEEDGFF
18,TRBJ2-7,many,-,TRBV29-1,TGCAGCGTTGAAGAAAGCGCAGGCGCCGATCTTCTATCCTACGAGCAGTACTTC,CSVEESAGADLLSYEQYF
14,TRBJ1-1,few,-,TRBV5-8,TGTGCCAGCAGCTTATCAGGGGCGAAAACTGAAGCTTTCTTT,CASSLSGAKTEAFF
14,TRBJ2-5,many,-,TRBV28,TGTGCCAGCAAATTATCGACAGCTCAAGAGACCCAGTACTTC,CASKLSTAQETQYF
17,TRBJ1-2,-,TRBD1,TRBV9,TGTGCCAGCAGCGTAGAACGTAAGGACAGGGGAAGATCCGGCTACACCTTC,CASSVERKDRGRSGYTF
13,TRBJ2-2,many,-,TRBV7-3,TGTGCCAGCAGCTTAATGAACACCGGGGAGCTGTTTTTT,CASSLMNTGELFF
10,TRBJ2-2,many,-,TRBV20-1,TGCAGTGCAAGTCACGGGGAGCTGTTTTTT,CSASHGELFF
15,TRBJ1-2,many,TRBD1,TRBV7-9,TGTGCCAGCAGCCGAACAGTTCAGGGGGACGATGGCTACACCTTC,CASSRTVQGDDGYTF
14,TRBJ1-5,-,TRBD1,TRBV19,TGTGCCAGTAGAAGGACAGGCGGCGATCAGCCCCAGCATTTT,CASRRTGGDQPQHF
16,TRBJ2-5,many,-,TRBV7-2,TGTGCCAGCAGCTTAGGTTCACCCACACTGGCAGAGACCCAGTACTTC,CASSLGSPTLAETQYF
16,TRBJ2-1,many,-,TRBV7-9,TGTGCCAGCAGCCGTCCAGGGGGGCCCGACGTTAATGAGCAGTTCTTC,CASSRPGGPDVNEQFF
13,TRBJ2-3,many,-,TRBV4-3,TGCGCCAGCAGCCAAGGGGACCGGGACCGGAGGTATTTT,CASSQGDRDRRYF
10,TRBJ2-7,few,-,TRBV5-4,TGTGCCAGCAGCTTCGGCAGGGAGTACTTC,CASSFGREYF
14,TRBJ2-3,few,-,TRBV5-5,TGTGCCAGCAGCTTGGATCAGGGTATGAATACGCAGTATTTT,CASSLDQGMNTQYF
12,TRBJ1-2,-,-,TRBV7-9,TGTGCCAGCAGCTTAAGAACAGCTGGCTACACCTTC,CASSLRTAGYTF
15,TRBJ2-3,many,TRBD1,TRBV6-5,TGTGCCAGCAGTTACTCGGGACAGATCACAGATACGCAGTATTTT,CASSYSGQITDTQYF
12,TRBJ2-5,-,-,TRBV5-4,TGTGCCAGCAGTCATGTGTGGGGGACCCAGTACTTC,CASSHVWGTQYF
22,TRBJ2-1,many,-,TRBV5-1,TGCGCCAGCAGCTTGCGGGGGTATCAATCCCGTACTCTCATTACCTCCTACAATGAGCAGTTCTTC,CASSLRGYQSRTLITSYNEQFF
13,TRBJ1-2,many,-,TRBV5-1,TGCGCCAGCAGCTTGGAAGTCCCGGGTGGCTACACCTTC,CASSLEVPGGYTF
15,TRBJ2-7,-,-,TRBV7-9,TGTGCCAGCAGCTTAGTCTTACAGGGAAAGTACGAGCAGTACTTC,CASSLVLQGKYEQYF
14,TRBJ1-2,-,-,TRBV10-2,TGCGCCAGCAGCCTCCGGGACCAGAGATATGGCTACACCTTC,CASSLRDQRYGYTF
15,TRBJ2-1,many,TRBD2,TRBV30,TGTGCCTGGAGTGCCCCCGGGACTAGCTCCAATGAGCAGTTCTTC,CAWSAPGTSSNEQFF
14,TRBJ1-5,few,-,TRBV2,TGTGCCAGCAGCTCACAGGGTCCCTATTGGCCCCAGCATTTT,CASSSQGPYWPQHF
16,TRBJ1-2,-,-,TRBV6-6,TGTGCCAGCAGTTACGCGGGCGGGGCAGGGAAATATGGCTACACCTTC,CASSYAGGAGKYGYTF
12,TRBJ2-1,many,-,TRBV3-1,TGTGCCAGCAGCCAAGATCTCCAGAGGAGGGTCTTC,CASSQDLQRRVF
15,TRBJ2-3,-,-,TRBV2,TGTGCCAGCAGCCTCAGGGACCCGCCCACAGATACGCAGTATTTT,CASSLRDPPTDTQYF
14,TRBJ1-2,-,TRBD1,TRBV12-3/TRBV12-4,TGTGCCAGCAGTTTGACAGGGGCAAACTATGGCTACACCTTC,CASSLTGANYGYTF
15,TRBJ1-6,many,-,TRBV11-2,TGTGCCAGCAGCCGGGGACACCCCACGAATTCACCCCTCCACTTT,CASSRGHPTNSPLHF
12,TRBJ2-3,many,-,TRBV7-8,TGTGCCAGCAGCCCGAGATTGGATACGCAGTATTTT,CASSPRLDTQYF
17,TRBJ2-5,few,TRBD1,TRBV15,TGTGCCACCAGCGGGGGTTCGGGACAGGGATACCAAGAGACCCAGTACTTC,CATSGGSGQGYQETQYF
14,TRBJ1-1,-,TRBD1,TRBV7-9,TGTGCCAGCAGCTTAGAGACAGGGGCCACTGAAGCTTTCTTT,CASSLETGATEAFF
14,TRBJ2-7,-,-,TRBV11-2,TGTGCCAGCAGCTTAAACAGGTTGCCTTACGAGCAGTACTTC,CASSLNRLPYEQYF
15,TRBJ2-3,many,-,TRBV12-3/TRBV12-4,TGTGCCAGCAGAATCCGCGACAGGCACACAGATACGCAGTATTTT,CASRIRDRHTDTQYF